Reported below is one T cell receptor beta chain. Its specificity is unknown. This sample was included in a study of vaccination effects on CD4 cells after COVID-19. The protocol was immunoSEQ multiplex PCR, while the TCRdb copy is restricted to in-frame clones and leaves out a portion. This sample has 70,000 or so clones, with roughly three quarters found just once. CD4+ T cell isolation took place after less than 13 days of culture. V was pared by 3 bases and J by 5 bases, with 20 bases between. Germline CDR1 SGHDN, CDR2 FVKESK. This CDR3 contains 17 residues. This TCR was sampled from a human donor who received a COVID-19 vaccine. Sequencing was performed on CD4+ T cells from PBMCs cultured without peptide, taken before COVID-19 vaccination. This chain uses TRBV14 with TRBJ2-1; D possibly corresponds to TRBD2 (7 bases). In nucleotides, the CDR3 is TGTGCCAGCAGCCATCTAACGGGGGGCGAAAGGGACAATGAGCAGTTCTTC. Residues: CASSHLTGGERDNEQFF.